The 9 T cell receptor beta chains presented below share a single source sample, sequenced in a study of blood T cell repertoires in COVID-19. Sequencing used immunoSEQ multiplex PCR; TCRdb keeps in-frame clones, though not all of them. In the table there are about 110,000 clones, roughly 85% of which are singletons. The sequencing sample was made of peripheral blood. These receptors originate from a human donor in a cohort sampled during active COVID-19.

There are a few counts of this clone. V is TRBV6-1 and J is TRBJ2-2, with D possibly TRBD1 on 5 matching bases. Looked up from germline, CDR1 is MNHNS and CDR2 is SASEGT. V lost 2 bases to trimming and J lost 4 bases, with 8 bases between them. This CDR3 has 14 amino acids. The CDR3 loop reads CASSEQGSTGELFF. Written as DNA, the CDR3 is TGTGCCAGCAGTGAACAGGGCAGCACCGGGGAGCTGTTTTTT.

This sequence joins TRBV14 and TRBJ2-7; D not resolved. CDR1 and CDR2 from the germline V gene are SGHDN and FVKESK. V was cut by 4 bases and J by 6 bases, with 31 bases left in between. The CDR3 is 19 residues long. The CDR3 nucleotides are TGTGCCAGCAGCCTCGAACGGAGTGCCCCGTTATATTGGATGCGCGAGCAGTACTTC. Protein: CASSLERSAPLYWMREQYF.

In its sample, this clone was seen a few times. The V call is TRBV27, the J call TRBJ1-1; 10 nucleotides agree with TRBD1. Looked up from germline, CDR1 is MNHEY and CDR2 is SMNVEV (reference sequence). The CDR3 has 17 amino acids. Losses at the gene ends were 2 bases for V and 6 bases for J; bases not matched to a gene: 12. CDR3 nucleotides: TGTGCCAGCAGTTTACTTACCGGGACAGGGGTGAAGGCTGAAGCTTTCTTT. It is translated as CASSLLTGTGVKAEAFF.

V and J are TRBV6-6 and TRBJ1-1; D is perhaps TRBD1 (5 bases). V was clipped by 6 bases and J by 6 bases, with 11 bases between them. The germline CDR1 and CDR2 sequences are MNHNY and SVGAGI (reference sequence). This CDR3 is built from 12 residues. In nucleotides, the CDR3 is TGTGCCAGCAGGCGGGGGGACCCTGAAGCTTTCTTT. Translation: CASRRGDPEAFF.

The J gene is TRBJ2-7, the V gene TRBV3-1 (or the pseudogene TRBV3-2); D possibly corresponds to TRBD1 (5 bases). Trimming cost V 1 base and J 2 bases, with 12 bases left between them. Germline CDR1 LGHDT, CDR2 YNNKEL (reference sequence). This CDR3 is 15 amino acids long. Written as DNA, the CDR3 is TGTGCCAGCAGCCAAGGTACAGGCCCCACCTACGAGCAGTACTTC. Its protein product is CASSQGTGPTYEQYF.

This clone appeared once. V and J are TRBV19 and TRBJ1-5, with 8 bases identical to TRBD1. V was clipped by 6 bases and J by 2 bases; unmatched bases: 9. CDR3 length: 16 amino acids. From germline, CDR1 is LNHDA and CDR2 SQIVND (reference sequence). The CDR3, as DNA: TGTGCCAGTAGCCCAGTCGGGACAGGCGGCAATCAGCCCCAGCATTTT. This translates into CASSPVGTGGNQPQHF.

This clone was observed once. This chain uses TRBV19 with TRBJ1-4; 10 bases are shared with TRBD1. Trimming at V came to 4 bases and at J to 6 bases, leaving 5 bases not matched to a gene. This CDR3 spans 15 amino acids. The germline V gene has CDR1 LNHDA and CDR2 SQIVND (reference sequence). DNA of the CDR3: TGTGCCAGTAGTACCCCCGGGACAGGGGATGAAAAACTGTTTTTT. Translating gives CASSTPGTGDEKLFF.

The V call is TRBV10-3, the J call TRBJ1-2; 7 bases fit TRBD1. Germline CDR1 ENHRY, CDR2 SYGVKD. CDR3 length: 15 residues. After removal of 3 bases from V and 0 bases from J, the junction contained 4 bases not matched to a gene. The CDR3 coding sequence is TGTGCCATCAGTGAAGGGACAGCCTCTAACTATGGCTACACCTTC. This sequence encodes CAISEGTASNYGYTF.

This clone was seen once. The gene calls are TRBV5-4 and TRBJ2-7; D unclear. V was clipped by 0 bases and J by 4 bases, with 8 bases between them. In germline, CDR1 is SGHNT, CDR2 YYREEE (reference sequence). The CDR3 has 13 amino acids. The CDR3 nucleotides read TGTGCCAGCAGCTTGGTTGGGCAGTACGAGCAGTACTTC. This translates into CASSLVGQYEQYF.